Listed below are T cell receptor beta chains from one sample, sequenced in a study of CD8 T cells in ankylosing spondylitis. MiXCR, run by TCRdb on the 5' RACE reads, gives a single entry per CDR3 protein. The sample holds hundreds of thousands of distinct CDR3 sequences, more than 25% seen once. Sample: blood, either unsorted or a sorted T cell fraction (not recorded which). These receptors were obtained from a male donor with ankylosing spondylitis. Both conserved end residues are part of each CDR3. Each record gives: D gene, V gene, clone size, J gene, CDR3 protein, CDR3 DNA. The D gene is left open where the match is weak. Where a row states a size, it is once, few, many or the class of an expanded clone; other rows omit it.

TRBD1,TRBV6-1,NA,TRBJ1-5,CASSGQGPGSNQPQHF,TGTGCCAGCAGTGGACAGGGTCCAGGAAGCAATCAGCCCCAGCATTTT
NA,TRBV5-1,few,TRBJ2-3,CASSLGGPPDTQYF,TGCGCCAGCAGCTTAGGGGGTCCCCCAGATACGCAGTATTTT
NA,TRBV20-1,NA,TRBJ1-1,CSARDPSMNTEAFF,TGCAGTGCTAGAGACCCTAGCATGAACACTGAAGCTTTCTTT
NA,TRBV29-1,NA,TRBJ2-7,CSVSDAAYEQYF,TGCAGCGTTTCGGACGCCGCCTACGAGCAGTACTTC
TRBD1,TRBV20-1,many,TRBJ1-6,CSAWDRVNSPLHF,TGCAGTGCCTGGGACAGGGTTAATTCACCCCTCCACTTT
TRBD1,TRBV7-2,few,TRBJ1-4,CASSLTDRAREKLFF,TGTGCCAGCAGCTTAACCGACAGGGCTCGTGAAAAACTGTTTTTT
TRBD1,TRBV2,NA,TRBJ1-5,CASSVGQNSNQPQHF,TGTGCCAGCAGTGTGGGACAGAATAGCAATCAGCCCCAGCATTTT
NA,TRBV6-1,NA,TRBJ2-3,CASSLRTGADTQYF,TGTGCCAGCAGTCTTCGAACTGGGGCAGATACGCAGTATTTT
TRBD2,TRBV15,NA,TRBJ2-5,CATSTFGGVHQETQYF,TGTGCCACCAGCACCTTTGGGGGGGTTCACCAAGAGACCCAGTACTTC
TRBD1,TRBV3-1,NA,TRBJ2-2,CASSLVGLAGQGSTGELFF,TGTGCCAGCAGCCTCGTGGGTCTTGCGGGACAGGGTTCCACCGGGGAGCTGTTTTTT
TRBD1,TRBV12-3/TRBV12-4,NA,TRBJ1-2,CASRGQVGDYGYTF,TGTGCCAGCAGGGGACAGGTTGGGGACTATGGCTACACCTTC
TRBD2,TRBV2,NA,TRBJ2-1,CASSATSGRTYNEQFF,TGTGCCAGCAGTGCGACTAGCGGGAGGACCTACAATGAGCAGTTCTTC
NA,TRBV7-6,NA,TRBJ1-1,CASSFLADREAFF,TGTGCCAGCAGCTTCTTGGCGGATCGTGAAGCTTTCTTT
NA,TRBV2,few,TRBJ2-2,CASNERVLTGELFF,TGTGCCAGCAATGAGAGGGTCCTCACCGGGGAGCTGTTTTTT
NA,TRBV5-6,few,TRBJ2-1,CASSLTANNEQFF,TGTGCCAGCAGCTTGACAGCCAACAATGAGCAGTTCTTC
TRBD1,TRBV5-1,few,TRBJ2-1,CASSLTGQGHNEQFF,TGCGCCAGCAGCTTGACCGGACAGGGGCACAATGAGCAGTTCTTC
NA,TRBV27,NA,TRBJ1-6,CASSLSGESPLHF,TGTGCCAGCAGTTTATCGGGCGAGTCACCCCTCCACTTT
TRBD2,TRBV29-1,NA,TRBJ2-1,CSVSGRARDEQFF,TGCAGCGTTAGCGGGAGGGCCCGGGATGAGCAGTTCTTC
TRBD1,TRBV5-6,few,TRBJ1-3,CASSFRTGRTGNTIYF,TGTGCCAGCAGCTTCCGGACAGGGCGTACTGGAAACACCATATATTTT
NA,TRBV7-9,NA,TRBJ1-6,CASSFSGLYNSPLHF,TGTGCCAGCAGCTTTTCAGGGCTCTATAATTCACCCCTCCACTTT
NA,TRBV5-1,NA,TRBJ1-4,CASSSEGFNEKLFF,TGCGCCAGCAGCAGTGAGGGGTTTAATGAAAAACTGTTTTTT
TRBD2,TRBV20-1,NA,TRBJ2-1,CSATDPGGGNEQFF,TGCAGTGCTACCGACCCGGGAGGGGGCAATGAGCAGTTCTTC
TRBD2,TRBV20-1,NA,TRBJ2-1,CSARISGTHNEQFF,TGCAGTGCTCGAATCAGCGGGACTCACAATGAGCAGTTCTTC
TRBD2,TRBV20-1,NA,TRBJ2-1,CSAREYGTSGYNEQFF,TGCAGTGCTAGAGAATATGGGACTAGCGGATACAATGAGCAGTTCTTC
TRBD2,TRBV2,NA,TRBJ2-7,CASSELGLAGIEQYF,TGTGCCAGCAGTGAATTGGGTCTAGCGGGTATCGAGCAGTACTTC
NA,TRBV15,few,TRBJ2-5,CATSRGGTSETQYF,TGTGCCACCAGCAGAGGGGGAACCTCGGAGACCCAGTACTTC
NA,TRBV20-1,many,TRBJ2-4,CSARDATGGLWIQYF,TGCAGTGCTAGAGATGCTACCGGGGGCCTTTGGATTCAGTACTTC
NA,TRBV12-3/TRBV12-4,NA,TRBJ1-5,CASRYRDQPQHF,TGTGCCAGCAGGTACCGTGATCAGCCCCAGCATTTT
NA,TRBV6-1,NA,TRBJ1-4,CASRGRGADNEKLFF,TGTGCCAGCAGGGGAAGGGGGGCGGATAATGAAAAACTGTTTTTT
TRBD1,TRBV24-1,NA,TRBJ2-7,CATSGAGTGAYEQYF,TGTGCCACCAGTGGGGCCGGGACAGGGGCCTACGAGCAGTACTTC
TRBD2,TRBV3-1,NA,TRBJ2-1,CASSQGGTSGSLNEQFF,TGTGCCAGCAGCCAAGGAGGGACTAGCGGGAGTCTCAATGAGCAGTTCTTC
TRBD1,TRBV5-1,few,TRBJ1-2,CASRPPGQGSGYTF,TGCGCCAGTCGTCCCCCGGGACAGGGAAGCGGCTACACCTTC
TRBD1,TRBV12-3/TRBV12-4,few,TRBJ2-5,CASSPGQGPETQYF,TGTGCCAGCAGCCCAGGACAGGGGCCAGAGACCCAGTACTTC
NA,TRBV12-3/TRBV12-4,NA,TRBJ1-5,CASSFERINQPQHF,TGTGCCAGCAGTTTTGAAAGAATTAATCAGCCCCAGCATTTT
NA,TRBV20-1,NA,TRBJ1-1,CSARDPVMNTEAFF,TGCAGTGCTAGAGACCCGGTCATGAACACTGAAGCTTTCTTT
TRBD2,TRBV5-1,NA,TRBJ2-7,CASSPGGDNYEQYF,TGCGCCAGCAGCCCGGGGGGGGACAATTACGAGCAGTACTTC
NA,TRBV24-1,few,TRBJ1-5,CATSPVESNQPQHF,TGTGCCACCAGCCCCGTGGAGAGCAATCAGCCCCAGCATTTT
NA,TRBV29-1,few,TRBJ2-1,CSVEKVGLNEQFF,TGCAGCGTTGAAAAAGTGGGTTTGAATGAGCAGTTCTTC
NA,TRBV7-2,NA,TRBJ1-1,CASSTRHRTEAFF,TGTGCCAGCAGCACCCGACACCGTACTGAAGCTTTCTTT
TRBD2,TRBV24-1,NA,TRBJ2-1,CATQGWTSGDNEQFF,TGTGCCACCCAAGGATGGACTAGCGGGGACAATGAGCAGTTCTTC